The clone carrying this T cell receptor beta chain came up many times. Its antigen is as yet unknown. The data were taken from a study of cytomegalovirus exposure and HLA in healthy donors. Primers for the PCR totalled 60 Vbeta and 13 Jbeta. TCRdb keeps only in-frame clones here, not all; method: immunoSEQ multiplex PCR. Of 150,000 to 180,000 clones in the sample, around 84% were seen once. Study findings and constraints: Analysis performed later showed TCR beta chains linked to HLA being more clonally expanded than equally common others. Overall, about 160 TCR beta chains were annotated as cytomegalovirus-associated.

Germline CDR1 is SGHDT and CDR2 is YYEEEE. With 1 base removed from V and 8 bases from J, the gap between germline ends came to 12 bases. The CDR3 extends over 14 amino acids. Sequencing input: PBMCs. This chain joins TRBV5-6 and TRBJ1-4; a weak D match, TRBD1 (5 bases). The origin of this receptor is a woman aged 40 to 50 in good health and CMV-seropositive. As DNA, the CDR3 is TGTGCCAGCAGCTTGTGGTCAGGGAGGGAAAAACTGTTTTTT. It yields the protein CASSLWSGREKLFF.